Presented here are 8 T cell receptor beta chains from one specimen sequenced in a study of beta chain features in type 1 diabetes. As every portion of the isolated RNA was reverse transcribed, the sequencing read expressed TCRB transcripts. Profiled with immunoSEQ multiplex PCR; TCRdb holds only in-frame clones, not every one. The sample lists a few hundred thousand clones, roughly 30% occurring once. The specimen sequenced was central memory CD4+ T cells from blood. Every receptor here comes from a man aged 25-45 years in good health.

With regard to this clone: This sample also contains other DNA sequences that code for the same CDR3. V and J are TRBV19 and TRBJ2-7; D perhaps matches TRBD1 (5 bases). Germline V gene lookup returns CDR1 LNHDA and CDR2 SQIVND (reference sequence). This CDR3 has 14 residues. Between the trimmed V and J ends, which lost 1 base and 7 bases, there was a span of 14 bases. CDR3 DNA: TGTGCCAGTAGTATAGGGCTGGACATCGGGGAGCAGTACTTC. Its translation: CASSIGLDIGEQYF.

The CDR3 coding sequence is TGCAGTGCTAGTCGGACCGGCGAGCAGTACTTC. It encodes CSASRTGEQYF. V and J are TRBV20-1 and TRBJ2-7; no clear D gene. Deletions cut 3 bases from V and 6 bases from J, with 9 bases between. In germline, CDR1 is DFQATT, CDR2 SNEGSKA (reference sequence). The CDR3 is made up of 11 amino acids.

V is TRBV13 and J is TRBJ2-5, with unresolved D. The DNA end lines up better with TRBJ2-7; the J call may be wrong. Germline V gives CDR1 PRHDT, CDR2 FYEKMQ (reference sequence). The CDR3 totals 13 residues. The CDR3 DNA reads TGTGCCAGCAGCACACGCGGTCCCTACGAGCAGTACTTC. Its protein product is CASSTRGPYEQYF.

Details on this clone: This may come from a read error, since a much larger clone is one base off. The sample carries other DNA sequences with the same CDR3. The J gene is TRBJ2-1, the V gene TRBV29-1; possibly TRBD1 for D (6 bases). Looked up from germline, CDR1 is SQVTM and CDR2 is ANQGSEA. CDR3 length: 14 amino acids. The CDR3 DNA reads as TGCACAGTTAGGGGGAGCGGTATACTGGATGAGCAGTTCTTC. It translates to CTVRGSGILDEQFF.

This clone was detected ten times or more. V is TRBV30 and J is TRBJ2-1, with D perhaps being TRBD1 or TRBD2 (5 bases each). V was trimmed by 0 bases and J by 12 bases, leaving 21 bases between them. Germline CDR1 is GTSNPN and CDR2 is SVGIG (reference sequence). CDR3 length equals 15 residues. The CDR3 coding sequence is TGTGCCTGGAGTGTACTGAGGACTTCGACAACAGGGCAGTTCTTC. Its protein product is CAWSVLRTSTTGQFF.

J is TRBJ2-5 and V is TRBV5-6; TRBD2 might be the D (5 bases). Germline V gene lookup returns CDR1 SGHDT and CDR2 YYEEEE. The V and J ends lost 5 bases and 3 bases respectively, with 8 bases between them. The CDR3 is 12 amino acids. Here the CDR3 reads CASRVGEETQYF. The CDR3 DNA reads as TGTGCCAGCAGAGTGGGAGAAGAGACCCAGTACTTC.

This clone was counted a few times. The J gene is TRBJ2-1, the V gene TRBV5-1, with D perhaps TRBD1 (5 bases). CDR3 size: 17 residues. Trimming cost V 3 bases and J 3 bases, with 19 bases left between them. Per germline, CDR1 SGHRS and CDR2 YFSETQ. The CDR3 region has the DNA TGCGCCAGCAGCTGGCAGCCCGCAGGGAAAAGCTACAATGAGCAGTTCTTC. Translated: CASSWQPAGKSYNEQFF.

This clone was recorded a few times. The chain joins TRBV20-1 to TRBJ1-1; a possible D gene is TRBD1 (5 bases). CDR1 and CDR2 (germline): DFQATT, SNEGSKA (reference sequence). The CDR3 extends over 11 amino acids. The germline V and J ends were trimmed by 2 bases and 6 bases, with 7 bases remaining between them. The CDR3 region is CSARQGAEAFF. CDR3 in DNA: TGCAGTGCTAGACAGGGCGCTGAAGCTTTCTTT.